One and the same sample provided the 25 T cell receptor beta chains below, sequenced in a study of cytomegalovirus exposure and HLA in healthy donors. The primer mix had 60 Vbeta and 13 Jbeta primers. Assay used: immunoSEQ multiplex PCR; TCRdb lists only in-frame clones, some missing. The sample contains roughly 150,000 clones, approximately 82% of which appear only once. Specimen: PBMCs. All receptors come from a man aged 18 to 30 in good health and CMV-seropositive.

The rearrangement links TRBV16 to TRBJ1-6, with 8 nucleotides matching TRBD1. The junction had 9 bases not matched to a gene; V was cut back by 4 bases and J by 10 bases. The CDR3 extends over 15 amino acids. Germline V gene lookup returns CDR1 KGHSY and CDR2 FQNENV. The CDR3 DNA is TGTGCCAGCAGCCCACGGACAGGGACAAACTCACCCCTCCACTTT. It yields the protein CASSPRTGTNSPLHF.

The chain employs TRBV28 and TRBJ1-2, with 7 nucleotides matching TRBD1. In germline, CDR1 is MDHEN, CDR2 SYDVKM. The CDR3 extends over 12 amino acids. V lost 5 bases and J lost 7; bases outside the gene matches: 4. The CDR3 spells CASSKGQFGYTF. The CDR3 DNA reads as TGTGCCAGCAGTAAGGGACAGTTTGGCTACACCTTC.

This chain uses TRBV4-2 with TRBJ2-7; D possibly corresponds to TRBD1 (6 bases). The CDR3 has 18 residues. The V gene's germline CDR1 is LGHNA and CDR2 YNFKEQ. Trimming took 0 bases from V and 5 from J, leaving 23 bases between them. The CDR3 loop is CASSQDLAGAERVNEQYF. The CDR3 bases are TGTGCCAGCAGCCAAGATCTGGCAGGGGCCGAGCGTGTCAACGAGCAGTACTTC.

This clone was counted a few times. The CDR3 is CASMEGAITEAFF. The CDR3 coding sequence is TGTGCCAGCATGGAGGGGGCGATCACTGAAGCTTTCTTT. This chain connects TRBV7-9 to TRBJ1-1, with TRBD1 matching 7 bases. Germline-derived CDR1 and CDR2 are SEHNR and FQNEAQ (reference sequence). CDR3 length equals 13 residues. Unmatched junction bases numbered 6, after V lost 7 bases and J lost 4 bases.

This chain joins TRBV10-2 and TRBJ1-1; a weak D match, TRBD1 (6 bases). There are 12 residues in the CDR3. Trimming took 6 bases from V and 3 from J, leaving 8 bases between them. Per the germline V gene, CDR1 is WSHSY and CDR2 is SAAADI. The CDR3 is CASRAGDTEAFF. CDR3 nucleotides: TGCGCCAGCAGGGCAGGGGACACTGAAGCTTTCTTT.

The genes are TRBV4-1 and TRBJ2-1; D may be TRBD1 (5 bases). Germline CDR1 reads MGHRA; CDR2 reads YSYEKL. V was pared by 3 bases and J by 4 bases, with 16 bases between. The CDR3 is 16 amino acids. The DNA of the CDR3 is TGCGCCAGCAGCCACAAAGGAGACAGCCTGTACAATGAGCAGTTCTTC. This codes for CASSHKGDSLYNEQFF.

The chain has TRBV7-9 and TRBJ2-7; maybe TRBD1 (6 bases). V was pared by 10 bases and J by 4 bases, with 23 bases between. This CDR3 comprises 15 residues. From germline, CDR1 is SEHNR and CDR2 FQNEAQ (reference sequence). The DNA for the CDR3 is TGTGCCACCGCACCCACAGGGCAGACCAATTACGAGCAGTACTTC. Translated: CATAPTGQTNYEQYF.

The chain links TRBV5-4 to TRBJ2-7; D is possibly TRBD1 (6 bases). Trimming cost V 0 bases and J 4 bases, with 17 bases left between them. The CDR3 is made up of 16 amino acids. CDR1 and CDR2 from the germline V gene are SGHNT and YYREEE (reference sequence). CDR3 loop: CASSLAGGHWGYEQYF. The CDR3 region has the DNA TGTGCCAGCAGCTTGGCTGGGGGCCACTGGGGGTACGAGCAGTACTTC. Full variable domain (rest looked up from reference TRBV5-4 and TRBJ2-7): ETGVTQSPTHLIKTRGQQVTLRCSSQSGHNTVSWYQQALGQGPQFIFQYYREEENGRGNFPPRFSGLQFPNYSSELNVNALELDDSALYLCASSLAGGHWGYEQYFGPGTRLTVT.

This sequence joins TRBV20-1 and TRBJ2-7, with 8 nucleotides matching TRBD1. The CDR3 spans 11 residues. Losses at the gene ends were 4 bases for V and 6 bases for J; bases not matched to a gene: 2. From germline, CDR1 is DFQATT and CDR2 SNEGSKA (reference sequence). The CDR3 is CSATDRGEQYF. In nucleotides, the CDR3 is TGCAGTGCTACAGACAGGGGCGAGCAGTACTTC.

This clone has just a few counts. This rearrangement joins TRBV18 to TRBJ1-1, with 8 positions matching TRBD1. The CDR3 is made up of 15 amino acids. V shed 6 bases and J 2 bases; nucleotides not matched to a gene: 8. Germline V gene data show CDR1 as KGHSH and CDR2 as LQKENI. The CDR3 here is CASSLRTGLNTEAFF. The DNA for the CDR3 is TGTGCCAGCTCTCTCCGGACAGGGCTTAACACTGAAGCTTTCTTT.

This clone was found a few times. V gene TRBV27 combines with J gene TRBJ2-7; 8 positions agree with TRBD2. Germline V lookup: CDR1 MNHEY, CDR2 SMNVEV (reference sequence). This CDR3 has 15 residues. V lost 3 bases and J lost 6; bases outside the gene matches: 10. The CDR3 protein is CASSFGGGRSREQYF. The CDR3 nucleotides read TGTGCCAGCAGTTTCGGGGGGGGCAGGTCCCGCGAGCAGTACTTC.

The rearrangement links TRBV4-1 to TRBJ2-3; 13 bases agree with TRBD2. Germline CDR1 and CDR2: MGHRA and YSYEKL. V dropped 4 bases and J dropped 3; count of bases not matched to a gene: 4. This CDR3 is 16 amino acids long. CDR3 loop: CASSLTSGRATDTQYF. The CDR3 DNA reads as TGCGCCAGCAGCCTCACTAGCGGGAGGGCTACAGATACGCAGTATTTT.

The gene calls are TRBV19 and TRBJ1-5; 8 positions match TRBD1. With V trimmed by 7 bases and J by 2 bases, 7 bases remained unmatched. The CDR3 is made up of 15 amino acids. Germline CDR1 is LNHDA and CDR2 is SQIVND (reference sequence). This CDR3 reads CASIGQGEGNQPQHF. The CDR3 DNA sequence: TGTGCCAGTATAGGACAGGGAGAGGGCAATCAGCCCCAGCATTTT.

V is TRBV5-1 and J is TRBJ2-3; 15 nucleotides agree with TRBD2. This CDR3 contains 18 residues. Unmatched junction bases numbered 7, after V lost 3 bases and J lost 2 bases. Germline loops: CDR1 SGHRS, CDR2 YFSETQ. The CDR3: CASSSGLAGGPDTDTQYF. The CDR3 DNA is TGCGCCAGCAGCTCCGGACTAGCGGGAGGGCCGGACACAGATACGCAGTATTTT.

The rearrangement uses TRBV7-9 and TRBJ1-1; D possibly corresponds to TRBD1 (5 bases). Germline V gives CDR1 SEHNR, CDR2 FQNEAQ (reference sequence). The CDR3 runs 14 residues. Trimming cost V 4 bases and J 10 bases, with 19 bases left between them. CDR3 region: CASSSTDPSRGAFF. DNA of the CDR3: TGTGCCAGCAGCTCGACTGATCCATCTAGGGGAGCTTTCTTT.

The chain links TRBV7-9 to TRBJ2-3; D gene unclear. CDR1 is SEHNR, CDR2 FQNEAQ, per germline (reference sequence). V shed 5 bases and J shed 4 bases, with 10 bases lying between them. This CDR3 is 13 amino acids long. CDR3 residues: CASSRTVADTQYF. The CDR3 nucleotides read TGTGCCAGCAGCCGAACCGTAGCAGATACGCAGTATTTT. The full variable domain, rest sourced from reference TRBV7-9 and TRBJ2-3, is DTGVSQNPRHKITKRGQNVTFRCDPISEHNRLYWYRQTLGQGPEFLTYFQNEAQLEKSRLLSDRFSAERPKGSFSTLEIQRTEQGDSAMYLCASSRTVADTQYFGPGTRLTVL.

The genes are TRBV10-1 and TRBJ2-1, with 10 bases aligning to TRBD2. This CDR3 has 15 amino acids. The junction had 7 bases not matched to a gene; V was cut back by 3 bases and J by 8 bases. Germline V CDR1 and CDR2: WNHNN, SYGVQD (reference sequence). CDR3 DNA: TGCGCCAGCAGTGACAGCGGGAGGGAATTTGATGAGCAGTTCTTC. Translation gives CASSDSGREFDEQFF.

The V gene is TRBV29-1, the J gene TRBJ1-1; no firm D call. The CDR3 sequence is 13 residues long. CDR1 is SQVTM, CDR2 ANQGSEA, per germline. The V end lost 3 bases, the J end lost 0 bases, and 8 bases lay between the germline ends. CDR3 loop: CSVDHGLNTEAFF. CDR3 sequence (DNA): TGCAGCGTTGATCACGGGTTGAACACTGAAGCTTTCTTT.

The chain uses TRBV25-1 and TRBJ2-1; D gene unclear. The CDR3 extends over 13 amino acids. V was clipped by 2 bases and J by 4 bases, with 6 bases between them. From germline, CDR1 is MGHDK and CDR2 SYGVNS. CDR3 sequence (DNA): TGTGCCAGCAGTGAAGAGTGGTACAATGAGCAGTTCTTC. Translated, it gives CASSEEWYNEQFF.

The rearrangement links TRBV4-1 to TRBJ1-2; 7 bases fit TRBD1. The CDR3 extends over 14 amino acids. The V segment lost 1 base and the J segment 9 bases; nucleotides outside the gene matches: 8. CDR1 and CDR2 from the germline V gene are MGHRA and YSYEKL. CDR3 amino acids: CASSQAGGTSRYTF. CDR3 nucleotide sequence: TGCGCCAGCAGCCAAGCAGGGGGGACCAGTCGCTACACCTTC.

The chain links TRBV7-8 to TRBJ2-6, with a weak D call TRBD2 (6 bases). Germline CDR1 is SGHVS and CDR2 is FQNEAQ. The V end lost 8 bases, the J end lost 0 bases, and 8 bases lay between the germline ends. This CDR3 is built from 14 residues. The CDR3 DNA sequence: TGTGCCAGCGGAGGGGACTCTGGGGCCAACGTCCTGACTTTC. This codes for CASGGDSGANVLTF.

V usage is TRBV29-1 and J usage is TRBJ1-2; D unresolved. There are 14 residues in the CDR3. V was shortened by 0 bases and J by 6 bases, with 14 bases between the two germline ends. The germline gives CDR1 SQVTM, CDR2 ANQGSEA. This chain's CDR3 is CSVEDDLTPDGYTF. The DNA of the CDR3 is TGCAGCGTTGAAGATGATCTGACACCCGATGGCTACACCTTC.

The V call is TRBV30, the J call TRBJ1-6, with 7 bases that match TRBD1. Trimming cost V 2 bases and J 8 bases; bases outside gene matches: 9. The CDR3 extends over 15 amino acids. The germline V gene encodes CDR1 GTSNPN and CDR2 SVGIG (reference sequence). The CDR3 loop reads CAWSLAQGRDSPLHF. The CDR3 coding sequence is TGTGCCTGGAGTCTAGCACAGGGGCGGGATTCACCCCTCCACTTT.

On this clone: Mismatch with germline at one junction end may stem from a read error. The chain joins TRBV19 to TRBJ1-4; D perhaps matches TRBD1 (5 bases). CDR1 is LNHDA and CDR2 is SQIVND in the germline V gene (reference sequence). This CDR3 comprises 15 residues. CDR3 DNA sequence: TGTGCCAGTAGTAGAGAGCAGGGAACTTATGAAAAACTGTTTTTT. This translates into CASSREQGTYEKLFF.

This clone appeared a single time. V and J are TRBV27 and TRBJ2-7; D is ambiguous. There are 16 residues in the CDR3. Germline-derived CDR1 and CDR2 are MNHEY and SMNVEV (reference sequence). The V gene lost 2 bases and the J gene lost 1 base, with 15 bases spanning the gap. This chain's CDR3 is CASSLLSRPRSYEQYF. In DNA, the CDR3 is TGTGCCAGCAGTTTACTTAGTAGACCTAGATCCTACGAGCAGTACTTC.